This TCR beta chain was identified in a study of CD8 T cells in ankylosing spondylitis. Study-wide findings and caveats: There was reportedly significant enrichment of clones that were disease-linked in matched ankylosing spondylitis synovial fluid. Made up of eight highly homologous variants, a TCR beta motif appeared characteristic of ankylosing spondylitis blood.

V shed 6 bases, J shed 6 bases, and the junction held 9 bases outside the gene matches. CDR3 length: 15 amino acids. In germline, CDR1 is SNHLY, CDR2 FYNNEI. Using its own MiXCR run on the 5' RACE reads, TCRdb lists one record per CDR3 protein. This sample has 400,000 to 450,000 distinct CDR3 sequences, with 15% to 20% found just once. This clonotype came up a few times. No antigen is known for it. This chain links TRBV2 with TRBJ2-3; 10 nucleotides align to TRBD2. Material for sequencing was blood, either unsorted or a sorted T cell fraction (not recorded which). The receptor comes from a male donor with ankylosing spondylitis. CDR3 protein: CASSAGTSARDTQYF. In DNA, the CDR3 is TGTGCCAGCAGCGCCGGGACTAGCGCGAGGGATACGCAGTATTTT.